The sequence of this TCR beta chain was determined in a study of immune evolution from preneoplasia to lung adenocarcinoma. The germline V gene has CDR1 MDHEN and CDR2 SYDVKM. This CDR3 comprises 17 residues. Trimming stripped 5 bases from V and 4 bases from J, with 21 bases between. The data were produced by immunoSEQ multiplex PCR, yet TCRdb's version contains in-frame clones alone and is incomplete. In the table there are about 8,300 clones, 70% to 85% of which are singletons. This chain joins TRBV28 and TRBJ2-1, with TRBD2 as a possible D gene (5 bases). Sequenced material: FFPE invasive lung adenocarcinoma tissue. The receptor's source is a person aged 50-75 years with lung adenocarcinoma. The CDR3 here is CASSRPGSDRGYNEQFF. CDR3 bases: TGTGCCAGCAGTAGGCCCGGGTCGGACCGGGGATACAATGAGCAGTTCTTC.